The 32 T cell receptor beta chains listed next were all sequenced from one sample in a study of cytomegalovirus exposure and HLA in healthy donors. With 60 Vbeta and 13 Jbeta primers, the PCR was carried out. Sequenced by immunoSEQ multiplex PCR; TCRdb stores in-frame clones only, minus some. The sample holds 150,000 to 200,000 clones; 60% to 80% are singletons and the top ten take roughly 13%. The sequencing input was PBMCs. The origin of the receptors is a woman in her fifties or sixties in good health and CMV-seropositive.

CDR3 residues: CASSETSGVYNEQFF. In DNA form, the CDR3 reads TGTGCCAGCAGTGAAACTAGCGGGGTATACAATGAGCAGTTCTTC. The gene calls are TRBV6-4 and TRBJ2-1; 10 positions agree with TRBD2. The length of the CDR3 is 15 residues. Germline V lookup: CDR1 MRHNA, CDR2 SNTAGT. V was clipped by 3 bases and J by 4 bases; unmatched bases: 3.

V usage is TRBV30 and J usage is TRBJ2-1, with 12 bases matching TRBD2. CDR1 is GTSNPN and CDR2 is SVGIG in the germline V gene (reference sequence). The CDR3 has 16 residues. After removal of 4 bases from V and 4 bases from J, the junction contained 8 bases not matched to a gene. The CDR3 DNA is TGTGCCTGGACCGAGCTAGCGGGGGGGCCGTACAATGAGCAGTTCTTC. Its protein is CAWTELAGGPYNEQFF. The complete variable domain, with remaining parts taken from reference TRBV30 and TRBJ2-1, reads SQTIHQWPATLVQPVGSPLSLECTVEGTSNPNLYWYRQAAGRGLQLLFYSVGIGQISSEVPQNLSASRPQDRQFILSSKKLLLSDSGFYLCAWTELAGGPYNEQFFGPGTRLTVL.

V is TRBV5-1 and J is TRBJ2-3, with 14 bases identical to TRBD2. The CDR3 covers 15 residues. CDR1 and CDR2 from the germline V gene are SGHRS and YFSETQ. After removal of 4 bases from V and 5 bases from J, the junction contained 3 bases not matched to a gene. The CDR3 region has the DNA TGCGCCAGCAGCGGACTAGCGGGGGGCAAAGATACGCAGTATTTT. It translates to CASSGLAGGKDTQYF. The whole variable domain, filled in from reference TRBV5-1 and TRBJ2-3, reads KAGVTQTPRYLIKTRGQQVTLSCSPISGHRSVSWYQQTPGQGLQFLFEYFSETQRNKGNFPGRFSGRQFSNSRSEMNVSTLELGDSALYLCASSGLAGGKDTQYFGPGTRLTVL.

The gene calls are TRBV12-5 and TRBJ2-3; 12 bases agree with TRBD2. Per germline, CDR1 LGHNT and CDR2 FRNRAP. The CDR3 loop spans 20 amino acids. V shed 0 bases and J 3 bases; nucleotides not matched to a gene: 13. Here the CDR3 DNA reads TGTGCTAGTGGTTTGGTAGGACTAGCGGGGCCAGGACCCGAAACAGATACGCAGTATTTT. Encoded protein: CASGLVGLAGPGPETDTQYF.

The chain combines TRBV2 with TRBJ2-2; 9 bases are shared with TRBD2. CDR1 and CDR2 (germline): SNHLY, FYNNEI. This CDR3 comprises 15 residues. J lost 0 bases, V lost 10 bases, and 6 bases had no gene match. The CDR3 loop is CATRLAETNTGELFF. DNA of the CDR3: TGTGCCACCCGACTAGCGGAGACGAACACCGGGGAGCTGTTTTTT. Looking up the rest from reference TRBV2 and TRBJ2-2 gives the full variable domain: EPEVTQTPSHQVTQMGQEVILRCVPISNHLYFYWYRQILGQKVEFLVSFYNNEISEKSEIFDDQFSVERPDGSNFTLKIRSTKLEDSAMYFCATRLAETNTGELFFGEGSRLTVL.

This rearrangement joins TRBV6-1 to TRBJ1-5; 9 nucleotides line up with TRBD1. The CDR3 is made up of 15 amino acids. In germline, CDR1 is MNHNS, CDR2 SASEGT. Unmatched junction bases numbered 3, after V lost 0 bases and J lost 6 bases. For the CDR3, the DNA is TGTGCCAGCAGTGAAGCGGGACAGGGAGGTCAGCCCCAGCATTTT. Encoded protein: CASSEAGQGGQPQHF.

The chain joins TRBV9 to TRBJ2-1; 7 positions match TRBD1. J lost 9 bases, V lost 0 bases, and 9 bases had no gene match. Germline CDR1 reads SGDLS; CDR2 reads YYNGEE. This CDR3 spans 15 amino acids. The CDR3 reads CASSVGGGLSSEQFF. Written as DNA, the CDR3 is TGTGCCAGCAGCGTAGGAGGGGGCCTTTCTAGTGAGCAGTTCTTC.

The genes are TRBV4-1 and TRBJ2-7; D gene ambiguous. CDR1 and CDR2 (germline): MGHRA, YSYEKL. V shed 6 bases and J shed 1 base, with 10 bases lying between them. This CDR3 has 13 residues. Here the CDR3 reads CASRNTGSYEQYF. Written as DNA, the CDR3 is TGCGCCAGCAGGAACACGGGTTCCTACGAGCAGTACTTC.

This clone was observed a single time. The rearrangement links TRBV10-1 to TRBJ2-1, with 9 bases identical to TRBD2. Germline V gene sequence: CDR1 WNHNN, CDR2 SYGVQD (reference sequence). The CDR3 consists of 16 residues. The ends lost 8 bases at V and 2 bases at J; junction bases unmatched: 10. CDR3: CASSERAGGTYNEQFF. The CDR3 region has the DNA TGCGCCAGCTCAGAGCGAGCGGGGGGAACCTACAATGAGCAGTTCTTC.

The V call is TRBV5-1, the J call TRBJ2-5, with TRBD2 identical over 15 bases. V was clipped by 2 bases and J by 3 bases; unmatched bases: 5. The CDR3 extends over 17 amino acids. Germline-derived CDR1 and CDR2 are SGHRS and YFSETQ. CDR3 residues: CASSLGTSGGLKETQYF. CDR3 nucleotide sequence: TGCGCCAGCAGCTTAGGGACTAGCGGGGGGCTCAAAGAGACCCAGTACTTC. Variable domain in full (rest from reference TRBV5-1 and TRBJ2-5): KAGVTQTPRYLIKTRGQQVTLSCSPISGHRSVSWYQQTPGQGLQFLFEYFSETQRNKGNFPGRFSGRQFSNSRSEMNVSTLELGDSALYLCASSLGTSGGLKETQYFGPGTRLLVL.

The rearrangement joins TRBV7-9 to TRBJ2-7; 8 positions match TRBD1. This CDR3 has 16 amino acids. Per the germline V gene, CDR1 is SEHNR and CDR2 is FQNEAQ (reference sequence). Losses at the gene ends were 1 base for V and 3 bases for J; bases not matched to a gene: 8. CDR3 in amino acids: CASSLGADRASYEQYF. The CDR3 DNA follows: TGTGCCAGCAGCTTAGGGGCGGACAGGGCGAGCTACGAGCAGTACTTC.

This chain links TRBV28 with TRBJ2-7; TRBD1 matches 8 bases. Germline CDR1 MDHEN, CDR2 SYDVKM. J lost 5 bases, V lost 7 bases, and 4 bases had no gene match. The CDR3 is made up of 12 amino acids. Here the CDR3 reads CASTGQGNEQYF. The CDR3 nucleotides are TGTGCCAGCACCGGACAGGGTAACGAGCAGTACTTC. The complete variable domain, with remaining parts taken from reference TRBV28 and TRBJ2-7, reads DVKVTQSSRYLVKRTGEKVFLECVQDMDHENMFWYRQDPGLGLRLIYFSYDVKMKEKGDIPEGYSVSREKKERFSLILESASTNQTSMYLCASTGQGNEQYFGPGTRLTVT.

The V call is TRBV19, the J call TRBJ2-2; tentatively, D is TRBD1 (6 bases). Germline assignment: CDR1 LNHDA and CDR2 SQIVND (reference sequence). The CDR3 totals 13 residues. With 10 bases removed from V and 2 bases from J, the gap between germline ends came to 11 bases. This CDR3 reads CATLQGNTGELFF. CDR3 sequence (DNA): TGTGCCACCTTACAGGGAAACACCGGGGAGCTGTTTTTT.

The rearrangement links TRBV29-1 to TRBJ1-1; weak D call: TRBD1 (5 bases). CDR3 size: 14 residues. Trimming took 4 bases from V and 5 from J, leaving 17 bases between them. Germline loops: CDR1 SQVTM, CDR2 ANQGSEA. CDR3 DNA sequence: TGCAGCGTTGTGTTGCACAGGAAGGGGACTGAAGCTTTCTTT. It specifies CSVVLHRKGTEAFF.

This clone was counted only a few times. This chain links TRBV9 with TRBJ2-5; 9 nucleotides line up with TRBD2. The CDR3 is 15 amino acids. V shed 3 bases and J 4 bases; nucleotides not matched to a gene: 7. Germline lookup yields CDR1 SGDLS and CDR2 YYNGEE. The CDR3 is CASSAAGGLRETQYF. CDR3 bases: TGTGCCAGCAGCGCAGCGGGGGGATTGCGAGAGACCCAGTACTTC.

The genes are TRBV6-1 and TRBJ1-1; D might be TRBD1 (6 bases). CDR1 is MNHNS, CDR2 SASEGT, per germline. The V end lost 5 bases, the J end lost 1 base, and 8 bases lay between the germline ends. The CDR3 sequence is 13 residues long. CDR3 residues: CASSKGQNTEAFF. In DNA form, the CDR3 reads TGTGCCAGCAGTAAGGGACAGAACACTGAAGCTTTCTTT.

Here the CDR3 DNA reads TGTGCCAGCAGTGGAGGAAACACTGAAGCTTTCTTT. Its protein product is CASSGGNTEAFF. The rearrangement joins TRBV6-5 to TRBJ1-1, with D unclear. The V gene lost 5 bases and the J gene lost 2 bases, with 6 bases spanning the gap. Germline V gives CDR1 MNHEY, CDR2 SVGAGI. This CDR3 has 12 residues.

CDR3 region: CASSSPRDRDTKAFF. For the CDR3, the DNA is TGTGCCAGCAGCTCCCCCCGGGACAGGGATACTAAAGCTTTCTTT. V usage is TRBV9 and J usage is TRBJ1-1, with 9 bases matching TRBD1. Germline V gene lookup returns CDR1 SGDLS and CDR2 YYNGEE. V dropped 4 bases and J dropped 9; count of bases not matched to a gene: 13. This CDR3 has 15 residues.

Notes on this clone: The same CDR3 also results from other DNA sequences found in this sample. V and J are TRBV5-1 and TRBJ1-1, with D possibly being TRBD1 (5 bases). Germline loops: CDR1 SGHRS, CDR2 YFSETQ. CDR3 length: 13 amino acids. V lost 0 bases, J lost 2 bases, and 5 bases lay in between. CDR3 in DNA: TGCGCCAGCAGCTTGGGGGGCAACACTGAAGCTTTCTTT. Encoded protein: CASSLGGNTEAFF.

The chain combines TRBV7-3 with TRBJ2-2, with a possible D match to TRBD1 (5 bases). The CDR3 extends over 13 amino acids. V was shortened by 4 bases and J by 5 bases, with 8 bases between the two germline ends. Germline V lookup: CDR1 SGHTA, CDR2 FQGTGA. This CDR3 is CASSSQATGELFF. The CDR3 DNA reads as TGTGCCAGCAGCTCACAGGCTACCGGGGAGCTGTTTTTT.

In this sample, this clone turned up once. The sample holds other DNA sequences that translate to the same CDR3. V gene TRBV4-2 combines with J gene TRBJ1-4; TRBD1 matches 7 bases. V shed 5 bases, J shed 3 bases, and the junction held 12 bases outside the gene matches. The CDR3 sequence is 17 residues long. CDR1 LGHNA and CDR2 YNFKEQ come from the germline V gene. DNA for the CDR3: TGTGCCAGCAGCGTCCGCGCCACAGGGGCTGCTAATGAAAAACTGTTTTTT. It is translated as CASSVRATGAANEKLFF.

The V call is TRBV29-1, the J call TRBJ1-2, with unresolved D. The CDR3 is 12 amino acids. The V end lost 2 bases, the J end lost 4 bases, and 8 bases lay between the germline ends. Looked up from germline, CDR1 is SQVTM and CDR2 is ANQGSEA. CDR3 region: CSVERGFYGYTF. In nucleotides, the CDR3 is TGCAGCGTTGAACGAGGGTTCTATGGCTACACCTTC.

The rearrangement uses TRBV19 and TRBJ1-1; D perhaps matches TRBD1 (5 bases). Deletions cut 3 bases from V and 6 bases from J, with 11 bases between. The CDR3 has 13 amino acids. Germline assignment: CDR1 LNHDA and CDR2 SQIVND (reference sequence). This CDR3 is CASSISRVPEAFF. In DNA, the CDR3 is TGTGCCAGTAGTATCAGCAGGGTACCTGAAGCTTTCTTT.

This clone has a count of ten or more. This chain uses TRBV2 with TRBJ2-7; possibly TRBD2 for D (5 bases). V was shortened by 4 bases and J by 6 bases, with 13 bases between the two germline ends. The CDR3 covers 13 residues. Per germline, CDR1 SNHLY and CDR2 FYNNEI. The CDR3: CASSAPGVGEQYF. CDR3 nucleotides: TGTGCCAGCAGTGCCCCCGGGGTCGGCGAGCAGTACTTC.

The gene calls are TRBV9 and TRBJ2-5, with a weak D call TRBD2 (5 bases). Trimming stripped 0 bases from V and 4 bases from J, with 7 bases between. The CDR3 has 13 residues. In germline, CDR1 is SGDLS, CDR2 YYNGEE. CDR3 protein: CASSVALGETQYF. The CDR3 bases are TGTGCCAGCAGCGTAGCACTAGGAGAGACCCAGTACTTC.

This clone was seen a handful of times. CDR3 sequence: CASSLSGGHYEQYF. The DNA for the CDR3 is TGTGCCAGCAGCTTATCAGGGGGTCACTACGAGCAGTACTTC. V gene TRBV7-3 combines with J gene TRBJ2-7, with TRBD1 matching over 7 bases. The CDR3 contains 14 residues. CDR1 and CDR2 (germline): SGHTA, FQGTGA. Trimming at V came to 2 bases and at J to 3 bases, leaving 4 bases not matched to a gene.

The gene calls are TRBV7-8 and TRBJ1-1, with TRBD1 matching 7 bases. V was clipped by 5 bases and J by 10 bases; unmatched bases: 10. This CDR3 contains 13 residues. The germline V gene encodes CDR1 SGHVS and CDR2 FQNEAQ. CDR3 amino acids: CASSPRQGLRAFF. In DNA, the CDR3 is TGTGCCAGCAGCCCGCGACAGGGCCTACGAGCTTTCTTT.

In its sample, this clone was seen once. The V and J genes are TRBV5-1 and TRBJ2-5; D is ambiguous. The CDR3 is 13 residues long. The V end was cut by 0 bases, the J end by 5 bases, with 8 bases between. The germline gives CDR1 SGHRS, CDR2 YFSETQ. This chain's CDR3 is CASSLAQRETQYF. The CDR3 region has the DNA TGCGCCAGCAGCTTGGCCCAGAGGGAGACCCAGTACTTC. The full variable domain, completed using reference TRBV5-1 and TRBJ2-5, is KAGVTQTPRYLIKTRGQQVTLSCSPISGHRSVSWYQQTPGQGLQFLFEYFSETQRNKGNFPGRFSGRQFSNSRSEMNVSTLELGDSALYLCASSLAQRETQYFGPGTRLLVL.

The chain has TRBV5-1 and TRBJ2-5; 12 bases are shared with TRBD2. The V gene's germline CDR1 is SGHRS and CDR2 YFSETQ. CDR3 size: 17 residues. Germline trimming cut 0 bases from V and 2 bases from J; bases unmatched to any gene: 5. CDR3 sequence reads: CASSLGQLAGGQETQYF. In DNA form, the CDR3 reads TGCGCCAGCAGCTTGGGCCAACTAGCGGGGGGACAAGAGACCCAGTACTTC. The entire variable domain, with the rest obtained from reference TRBV5-1 and TRBJ2-5, is as follows: KAGVTQTPRYLIKTRGQQVTLSCSPISGHRSVSWYQQTPGQGLQFLFEYFSETQRNKGNFPGRFSGRQFSNSRSEMNVSTLELGDSALYLCASSLGQLAGGQETQYFGPGTRLLVL.

V gene TRBV19 combines with J gene TRBJ2-7; TRBD1 might be the D (6 bases). The length of the CDR3 is 13 residues. V was pared by 5 bases and J by 1 base, with 9 bases between. Germline V gives CDR1 LNHDA, CDR2 SQIVND (reference sequence). CDR3 amino acids: CASSAGDSYEQYF. The CDR3, as DNA: TGTGCCAGTAGTGCAGGGGATTCCTACGAGCAGTACTTC. Full variable domain (outside the CDR3, taken from reference TRBV19 and TRBJ2-7): DGGITQSPKYLFRKEGQNVTLSCEQNLNHDAMYWYRQDPGQGLRLIYYSQIVNDFQKGDIAEGYSVSREKKESFPLTVTSAQKNPTAFYLCASSAGDSYEQYFGPGTRLTVT.

The rearrangement joins TRBV5-6 to TRBJ2-5; no clear D. The CDR3 spans 13 residues. V gave up 0 bases and J gave up 3 bases, with 6 bases separating them. Germline loops: CDR1 SGHDT, CDR2 YYEEEE. In nucleotides, the CDR3 is TGTGCCAGCAGCTTGGTCCAGGAAGAGACCCAGTACTTC. As protein: CASSLVQEETQYF. The full variable domain, rest sourced from reference TRBV5-6 and TRBJ2-5, is DAGVTQSPTHLIKTRGQQVTLRCSPKSGHDTVSWYQQALGQGPQFIFQYYEEEERQRGNFPDRFSGHQFPNYSSELNVNALLLGDSALYLCASSLVQEETQYFGPGTRLLVL.

In this sample, this clone turned up once. V is TRBV19 and J is TRBJ2-3; the match to TRBD1 covers 10 bases. V was clipped by 5 bases and J by 0 bases; unmatched bases: 14. The length of the CDR3 is 19 residues. The germline V gene encodes CDR1 LNHDA and CDR2 SQIVND (reference sequence). DNA for the CDR3: TGTGCCAGTAGTCCGTCGAGGGACAGGGGATTACTTAGCACAGATACGCAGTATTTT. Translated, it gives CASSPSRDRGLLSTDTQYF.